The 11 T cell receptor beta chains in this list originate from one sample, sequenced in a study of T cell repertoires in cytomegalovirus infection. Their target antigens are unknown. TCRdb fed the reads into MiXCR, producing one record per CDR3 protein. The sample lists around 99,000 distinct CDR3 sequences, around 28% occurring once. The sample consisted of CD8+ T cells from cultured PBMCs, taken from culture after CMV antigen stimulation. The receptors were gathered from a human donor in good health (CMV status not recorded). Some clones in this sample may be carry-over from other donors' samples.

The chain uses TRBV5-1 and TRBJ1-1; D is undetermined. The CDR3 length is 13 residues. Germline values: CDR1 SGHRS, CDR2 YFSETQ. Deletions cut 3 bases from V and 3 bases from J, with 9 bases between. CDR3 sequence: CASSWTGDTEAFF. CDR3 in DNA: TGCGCCAGCAGCTGGACCGGAGACACTGAAGCTTTCTTT.

V and J are TRBV2 and TRBJ2-5; the D gene is possibly TRBD1 (5 bases). Trimming pared 6 bases from V and 5 bases from J, leaving 19 bases between. Germline CDR1 SNHLY, CDR2 FYNNEI. The CDR3 covers 15 residues. The CDR3 DNA reads as TGTGCCAGCAGCTATTCGACAGCACCTCAGGAGACCCAGTACTTC. This encodes CASSYSTAPQETQYF.

The chain couples TRBV19 to TRBJ2-1; possibly TRBD2 for D (6 bases). The CDR3 has 14 residues. The V end lost 9 bases, the J end lost 0 bases, and 12 bases lay between the germline ends. Germline loops: CDR1 LNHDA, CDR2 SQIVND (reference sequence). Written as DNA, the CDR3 is TGTGCCAGCGAAGTCGGGGGCTCCTACAATGAGCAGTTCTTC. This translates into CASEVGGSYNEQFF.

The chain recombines TRBV20-1 with TRBJ2-1; 7 positions agree with TRBD1. Germline lookup yields CDR1 DFQATT and CDR2 SNEGSKA (reference sequence). The CDR3 runs 15 residues. The V and J ends lost 0 bases and 3 bases, in that order; junction bases with no gene match: 5. CDR3 loop: CSARDFQGVYNEQFF. The CDR3 DNA reads TGCAGTGCTAGAGATTTCCAGGGGGTCTACAATGAGCAGTTCTTC.

Ten or more counts support this clonotype. CDR3 amino acids: CASSLDPGQGARETQYF. The CDR3 nucleotides are TGTGCCAGCAGTTTGGACCCGGGACAGGGGGCACGGGAGACCCAGTACTTC. V usage is TRBV28 and J usage is TRBJ2-5; 12 bases line up with TRBD1. The germline V gene has CDR1 MDHEN and CDR2 SYDVKM. This CDR3 has 17 amino acids. The V segment lost 3 bases and the J segment 5 bases; nucleotides outside the gene matches: 10. Together with reference TRBV28 and TRBJ2-5, the CDR3 gives the full variable domain: DVKVTQSSRYLVKRTGEKVFLECVQDMDHENMFWYRQDPGLGLRLIYFSYDVKMKEKGDIPEGYSVSREKKERFSLILESASTNQTSMYLCASSLDPGQGARETQYFGPGTRLLVL.

V is TRBV2 and J is TRBJ1-1; no firm D call. Trimming left V 3 bases short and J 6 bases short, with 11 bases between. CDR1 and CDR2 (germline): SNHLY, FYNNEI. CDR3 length: 13 amino acids. The chain's CDR3 is CASSEKPGAEAFF. CDR3 in DNA: TGTGCCAGCAGTGAGAAACCAGGCGCTGAAGCTTTCTTT.

This clonotype has at least ten counts. The gene calls are TRBV27 and TRBJ2-3; 10 bases align to TRBD2. V gave up 3 bases and J gave up 2 bases; unmatched junction bases: 8. The CDR3 totals 17 residues. Germline V gene data show CDR1 as MNHEY and CDR2 as SMNVEV (reference sequence). In nucleotides, the CDR3 is TGTGCCAGCAGTTTGTTACGTAGCGGGGGGACCACAGATACGCAGTATTTT. It translates to CASSLLRSGGTTDTQYF.

The V and J genes are TRBV7-6 and TRBJ2-1; 8 bases fit TRBD1. The CDR3 has 15 residues. Germline assignment: CDR1 SGHVS and CDR2 FNYEAQ. Trimming cost V 3 bases and J 7 bases; bases outside gene matches: 8. CDR3 in DNA: TGTGCCAGCAGCTTGCGACAGGGGTTGGTTAATGAGCAGTTCTTC. This translates into CASSLRQGLVNEQFF.

This clonotype was counted a few times. The chain employs TRBV7-6 and TRBJ2-1, with D perhaps matching TRBD1 or TRBD2 (5 bases each). The CDR3 runs to 16 residues. V was trimmed by 1 base and J by 4 bases, leaving 14 bases between them. The V gene's germline CDR1 is SGHVS and CDR2 FNYEAQ. The DNA for the CDR3 is TGTGCCAGCAGCTTAGGGCAGGGACCGGTTTACAATGAGCAGTTCTTC. Amino acids: CASSLGQGPVYNEQFF.

V gene TRBV4-1 combines with J gene TRBJ2-7, with a possible D match to TRBD2 (6 bases). Germline V CDR1 and CDR2: MGHRA, YSYEKL. With 1 base removed from V and 0 bases from J, the gap between germline ends came to 10 bases. The CDR3 loop spans 15 amino acids. The CDR3 region is CASSQGGESSYEQYF. The CDR3 DNA reads as TGCGCCAGCAGCCAAGGGGGGGAGAGCTCCTACGAGCAGTACTTC.

This clonotype was seen a handful of times. The V call is TRBV10-3, the J call TRBJ1-6; D remains ambiguous. Germline V gene lookup returns CDR1 ENHRY and CDR2 SYGVKD. The V end was cut by 2 bases, the J end by 7 bases, with 15 bases between. The CDR3 has 16 residues. The CDR3 loop is CAISEDWSSGNSPLHF. In nucleotides, the CDR3 is TGTGCCATCAGTGAGGACTGGTCCTCCGGGAATTCACCCCTCCACTTT.